A selection of T cell receptor beta chains follows, all from one sample in a study of persistence of HIV-infected CD4 T cells. TCRdb keeps only in-frame clones here, not all; method: immunoSEQ multiplex PCR. This sample has tens of thousands of clones, with about 77% found just once. No antigen has been assigned to these receptors. The sequencing used CD4+ T cells sorted from PBMCs after roughly 18-hour stimulation, collected from a patient who received antiretroviral therapy. The receptors come from an adult man with HIV who was CMV-seropositive. Each CDR3 is given with its conserved first and last residue. Fields, in order: V gene, J gene, clone size, D gene, CDR3 protein, CDR3 DNA. The D gene is left open where the match is weak. For some rows the clone size is stated as once, few or many, or as a class when expanded; others skip it.

V: TRBV11-2
J: TRBJ1-3
size: -
D: -
CDR3: CASSLASGNTIYF
DNA: TGTGCCAGCAGCTTAGCCTCTGGAAACACCATATATTTT

V: TRBV6-5
J: TRBJ1-5
size: few
D: -
CDR3: CASSPAGGQPQHF
DNA: TGTGCCAGCAGTCCTGCTGGAGGGCAGCCCCAGCATTTT

V: TRBV14
J: TRBJ2-7
size: -
D: -
CDR3: CASSQERYEQYF
DNA: TGTGCCAGCAGCCAAGAGCGATACGAGCAGTACTTC

V: TRBV7-9
J: TRBJ2-7
size: -
D: -
CDR3: CAIRQDFYEQYF
DNA: TGTGCCATACGACAGGATTTCTACGAGCAGTACTTC

V: TRBV6-1
J: TRBJ2-6
size: -
D: -
CDR3: CASSDPESLNVLTF
DNA: TGTGCCAGCAGTGACCCGGAGAGCCTCAACGTCCTGACTTTC

V: TRBV3-1/TRBV3-2
J: TRBJ1-2
size: -
D: TRBD1
CDR3: CASSQGTGDGYTF
DNA: TGTGCCAGCAGCCAAGGGACAGGAGATGGCTACACCTTC

V: TRBV28
J: TRBJ1-3
size: -
D: -
CDR3: CASSLVGRASGNTIYF
DNA: TGTGCCAGCAGTTTAGTAGGCAGGGCCTCTGGAAACACCATATATTTT

V: TRBV7-2
J: TRBJ2-1
size: -
D: TRBD2
CDR3: CASSLSAGNYNEQFF
DNA: TGTGCCAGCAGCTTATCAGCGGGGAACTACAATGAGCAGTTCTTC

V: TRBV7-9
J: TRBJ2-2
size: -
D: -
CDR3: CASSPARGYRTGELFF
DNA: TGTGCCAGCAGCCCCGCTCGGGGATATAGGACCGGGGAGCTGTTTTTT

V: TRBV7-8
J: TRBJ1-2
size: -
D: -
CDR3: CASSPTHGARYGYTF
DNA: TGTGCCAGCAGCCCCACGCATGGGGCCCGGTATGGCTACACCTTC

V: TRBV27
J: TRBJ2-2
size: -
D: -
CDR3: CASSLRTARGGELFF
DNA: TGTGCCAGCAGTCTAAGGACAGCGAGAGGCGGGGAGCTGTTTTTT

V: TRBV2
J: TRBJ1-6
size: -
D: -
CDR3: CASKLTALNSPLHF
DNA: TGTGCCAGCAAGCTCACGGCTCTTAATTCACCCCTCCACTTT

V: TRBV9
J: TRBJ2-3
size: -
D: -
CDR3: CASSVKGVTDTQYF
DNA: TGTGCCAGCAGCGTAAAGGGGGTAACAGATACGCAGTATTTT

V: TRBV27
J: TRBJ1-1
size: -
D: -
CDR3: CASSLKGLNTEAFF
DNA: TGTGCCAGCAGTTTAAAAGGACTAAACACTGAAGCTTTCTTT

V: TRBV4-2
J: TRBJ2-3
size: -
D: TRBD2
CDR3: CASSQVAGGPTDTQYF
DNA: TGTGCCAGCAGTCAGGTGGCGGGGGGGCCGACAGATACGCAGTATTTT

V: TRBV19
J: TRBJ2-6
size: -
D: -
CDR3: CASSFSDRSGANVLTF
DNA: TGTGCCAGTAGTTTTTCGGACCGCTCCGGGGCCAACGTCCTGACTTTC

V: TRBV6-5
J: TRBJ1-1
size: -
D: -
CDR3: CASSYQRGGRITEAFF
DNA: TGTGCCAGCAGTTACCAACGCGGGGGGAGGATCACTGAAGCTTTCTTT

V: TRBV1
J: TRBJ2-5
size: -
D: -
CDR3: CTSSQETQYF
DNA: TGCACCAGCAGCCAAGAGACCCAGTACTTC

V: TRBV24-1
J: TRBJ2-7
size: -
D: -
CDR3: CATHAPWAPRPSYEQYF
DNA: TGTGCCACACATGCCCCTTGGGCCCCACGACCCTCCTACGAGCAGTACTTC

V: TRBV3-1/TRBV3-2
J: TRBJ1-4
size: -
D: -
CDR3: CASSQDQHTGRGEKLFF
DNA: TGTGCCAGCAGCCAAGATCAACACACGGGGCGGGGGGAAAAACTGTTTTTT

V: TRBV28
J: TRBJ2-6
size: -
D: -
CDR3: CASTRSGIGPSGANVLTF
DNA: TGTGCCAGCACCCGGTCAGGGATTGGGCCCTCTGGGGCCAACGTCCTGACTTTC

V: TRBV25-1
J: TRBJ2-1
size: -
D: TRBD2
CDR3: CASSDQSGGAYNEQFF
DNA: TGTGCCAGCAGTGATCAGAGCGGGGGTGCCTACAATGAGCAGTTCTTC

V: TRBV4-1
J: TRBJ2-5
size: few
D: -
CDR3: CASSQDGAGETQYF
DNA: TGCGCCAGCAGCCAAGATGGGGCCGGAGAGACCCAGTACTTC

V: TRBV5-8
J: TRBJ1-5
size: -
D: -
CDR3: CASSLVWGNQPQHF
DNA: TGTGCCAGCAGCTTAGTCTGGGGCAATCAGCCCCAGCATTTT

V: TRBV6-5
J: TRBJ2-7
size: -
D: -
CDR3: CASSYSGTSDYEQYF
DNA: TGTGCCAGCAGTTACTCCGGGACTTCAGACTACGAGCAGTACTTC

V: TRBV6-5
J: TRBJ1-2
size: -
D: -
CDR3: CASTVNYGYTF
DNA: TGTGCCAGCACGGTCAACTATGGCTACACCTTC